This entry lists 13 T cell receptor beta chains sequenced from one sample in a study of cytomegalovirus exposure and HLA in healthy donors. Vbeta (60) and Jbeta (13) primers were used in the PCR. Libraries were prepared by immunoSEQ multiplex PCR; TCRdb keeps only in-frame clonotypes and omits some of them. The repertoire holds about 160,000 clones, 79% seen once, with 2% to 2.5% in the top ten. The sequencing sample was made of PBMCs. The origin of the receptors is a man aged 40-49 years in good health and CMV-seronegative.

The chain combines TRBV5-4 with TRBJ2-1; possible D gene TRBD2, 5 bases. The CDR3 covers 13 residues. The V gene's germline CDR1 is SGHNT and CDR2 YYREEE (reference sequence). Deletions cut 6 bases from V and 6 bases from J, with 13 bases between. The CDR3 region is CASTSSAINEQFF. CDR3 nucleotides: TGTGCCAGCACCAGTAGCGCAATCAATGAGCAGTTCTTC.

V and J are TRBV2 and TRBJ1-3, with TRBD1 identical over 8 bases. Germline trimming cut 5 bases from V and 4 bases from J; bases unmatched to any gene: 4. This CDR3 spans 14 amino acids. Germline V gene data show CDR1 as SNHLY and CDR2 as FYNNEI. The CDR3 region has the DNA TGTGCCAGCAGTCCGGACAGGGCCGGAAACACCATATATTTT. It translates to CASSPDRAGNTIYF.

CDR3 DNA: TGTGCCAGCAGTCCGACAGGCAACACCGGGGAGCTGTTTTTT. Translation: CASSPTGNTGELFF. The V gene is TRBV28, the J gene TRBJ2-2; tentatively, D is TRBD1 (6 bases). CDR3 size: 14 residues. Between the trimmed V and J ends, which lost 5 bases and 2 bases, there was a span of 9 bases. Germline V lookup: CDR1 MDHEN, CDR2 SYDVKM.

The chain is built from TRBV6-5 and TRBJ1-2, with 12 bases that match TRBD1. The CDR3 has 15 amino acids. Looked up from germline, CDR1 is MNHEY and CDR2 is SVGAGI. With V trimmed by 10 bases and J by 4 bases, 10 bases remained unmatched. The CDR3 loop reads CATRRGQGAAYGYTF. The CDR3, as DNA: TGTGCCACCCGGCGGGGACAGGGGGCGGCCTATGGCTACACCTTC.

This clone appeared once. The V and J genes are TRBV28 and TRBJ2-3; D is undetermined. CDR1 is MDHEN and CDR2 is SYDVKM in the germline V gene. V lost 2 bases and J lost 0, with 9 bases in between. The CDR3 loop spans 15 amino acids. Written as DNA, the CDR3 is TGTGCCAGCAGTTTAGAGGTTACTAGCACAGATACGCAGTATTTT. It encodes CASSLEVTSTDTQYF.

The chain has TRBV28 and TRBJ2-5; D possibly corresponds to TRBD1 (6 bases). Germline V gene sequence: CDR1 MDHEN, CDR2 SYDVKM. The CDR3 is made up of 14 amino acids. Deletions cut 5 bases from V and 1 base from J, with 11 bases between. CDR3 DNA sequence: TGTGCCAGCAGTCCCGACAGGTTCCAAGAGACCCAGTACTTC. Translation: CASSPDRFQETQYF.

This clone was found once. The gene calls are TRBV4-3 and TRBJ2-2; D unresolved. This CDR3 has 15 amino acids. V was trimmed by 0 bases and J by 1 base, leaving 6 bases between them. In germline, CDR1 is LGHNA, CDR2 YSLEER. CDR3 in DNA: TGCGCCAGCAGCCAAGATCCGGGGAACACCGGGGAGCTGTTTTTT. Its protein product is CASSQDPGNTGELFF.

This chain joins TRBV2 and TRBJ2-1; possibly TRBD1 for D (6 bases). V was clipped by 3 bases and J by 7 bases, with 16 bases between them. CDR1 and CDR2 (germline): SNHLY, FYNNEI. The CDR3 has 15 residues. The CDR3, as DNA: TGTGCCAGCAGTGAGGGGGCTGGCAATTGGAATGAGCAGTTCTTC. The encoded protein is CASSEGAGNWNEQFF.

This rearrangement joins TRBV27 to TRBJ2-2; 9 bases fit TRBD1. V gave up 6 bases and J gave up 5 bases; unmatched junction bases: 10. Germline V gene data show CDR1 as MNHEY and CDR2 as SMNVEV (reference sequence). The CDR3 is made up of 16 amino acids. CDR3 bases: TGTGCCAGCAGCCTACCCGGGACAGGGCGGACCGGGGAGCTGTTTTTT. Residues: CASSLPGTGRTGELFF.

The chain couples TRBV14 to TRBJ2-7; 9 bases map to TRBD2. The germline V gene encodes CDR1 SGHDN and CDR2 FVKESK. The CDR3 covers 17 residues. V dropped 4 bases and J dropped 0; count of bases not matched to a gene: 10. The CDR3 here is CASSPLGTSPSSYEQYF. The CDR3 DNA is TGTGCCAGCAGCCCCCTCGGGACTAGCCCCAGCTCCTACGAGCAGTACTTC.

This clone was seen more than once but under ten times. The V gene is TRBV15, the J gene TRBJ2-5, with D unclear. Germline CDR1 LNHNV, CDR2 YYDKDF (reference sequence). CDR3 length: 14 amino acids. Trimming shortened V by 1 base and J by 1 base, and 7 bases separated the two germline ends. The DNA of the CDR3 is TGTGCCACCAGCAGAGGCGGCAGCCAAGAGACCCAGTACTTC. The encoded protein is CATSRGGSQETQYF.

The chain employs TRBV5-8 and TRBJ1-5; TRBD1 matches 7 bases. The J segment lost 7 bases and the V segment lost 5 bases, leaving 9 bases of the junction unmatched. Germline V lookup: CDR1 SGHTS, CDR2 YDEGEE. This CDR3 region has 14 residues. DNA for the CDR3: TGTGCCAGCAGACCCAGGACAGGCTGGCAGCCCCAGCATTTT. Its translation: CASRPRTGWQPQHF.

The gene calls are TRBV6-5 and TRBJ2-6; no clear D gene. V lost 2 bases to trimming and J lost 0 bases, with 8 bases between them. The V gene's germline CDR1 is MNHEY and CDR2 SVGAGI. CDR3 length equals 16 residues. This CDR3 is CASSYGRISGANVLTF. The CDR3 nucleotides read TGTGCCAGCAGTTACGGCAGGATCTCTGGGGCCAACGTCCTGACTTTC.